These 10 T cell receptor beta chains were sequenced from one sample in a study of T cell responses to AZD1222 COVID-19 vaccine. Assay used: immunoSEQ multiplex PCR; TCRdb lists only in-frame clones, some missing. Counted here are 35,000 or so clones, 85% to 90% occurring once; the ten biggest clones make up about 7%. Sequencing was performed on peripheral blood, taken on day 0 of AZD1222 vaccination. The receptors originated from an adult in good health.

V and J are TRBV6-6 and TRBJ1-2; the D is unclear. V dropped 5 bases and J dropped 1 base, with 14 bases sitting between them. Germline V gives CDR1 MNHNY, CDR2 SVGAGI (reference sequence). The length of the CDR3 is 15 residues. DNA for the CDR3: TGTGCCAGCAGTCCCGTTATGACGGGTAACTATGGCTACACCTTC. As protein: CASSPVMTGNYGYTF.

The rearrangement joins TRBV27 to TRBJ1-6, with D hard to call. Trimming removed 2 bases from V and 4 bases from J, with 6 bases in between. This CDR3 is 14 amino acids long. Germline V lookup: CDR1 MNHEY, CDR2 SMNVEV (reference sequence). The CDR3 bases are TGTGCCAGCAGTTTACTAGGGTATAATTCACCCCTCCACTTT. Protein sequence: CASSLLGYNSPLHF.

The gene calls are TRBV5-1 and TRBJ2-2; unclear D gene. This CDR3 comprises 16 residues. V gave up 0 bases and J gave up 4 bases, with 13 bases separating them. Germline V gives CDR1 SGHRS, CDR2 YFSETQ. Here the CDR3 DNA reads TGCGCCAGCAGCTTGGCGGCGACCCCCTCCACCGGGGAGCTGTTTTTT. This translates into CASSLAATPSTGELFF.

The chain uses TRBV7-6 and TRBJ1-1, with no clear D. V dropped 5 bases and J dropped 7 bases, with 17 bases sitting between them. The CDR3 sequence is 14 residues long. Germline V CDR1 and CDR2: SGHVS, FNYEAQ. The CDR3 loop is CASSPLASSDEAFF. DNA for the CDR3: TGTGCCAGCAGCCCCCTCGCCTCCTCTGATGAAGCTTTCTTT.

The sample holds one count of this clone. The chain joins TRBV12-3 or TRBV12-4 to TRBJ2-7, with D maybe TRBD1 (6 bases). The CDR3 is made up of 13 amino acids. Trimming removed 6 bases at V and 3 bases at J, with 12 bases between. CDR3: CASRDTGSYEQYF. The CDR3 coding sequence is TGTGCCAGCAGAGATACAGGGAGCTACGAGCAGTACTTC.

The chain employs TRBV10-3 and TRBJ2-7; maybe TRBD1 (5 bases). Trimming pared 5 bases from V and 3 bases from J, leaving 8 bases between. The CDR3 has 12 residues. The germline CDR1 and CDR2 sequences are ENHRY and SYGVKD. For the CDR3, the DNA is TGTGCCATCAGTCCCGACAGCTACGAGCAGTACTTC. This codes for CAISPDSYEQYF.

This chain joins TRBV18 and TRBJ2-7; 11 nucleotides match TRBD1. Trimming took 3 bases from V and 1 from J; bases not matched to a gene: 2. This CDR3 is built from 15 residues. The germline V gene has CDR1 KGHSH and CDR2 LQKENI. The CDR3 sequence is CASSPGTGGSYEQYF. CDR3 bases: TGTGCCAGCTCACCCGGGACAGGGGGGTCCTACGAGCAGTACTTC.

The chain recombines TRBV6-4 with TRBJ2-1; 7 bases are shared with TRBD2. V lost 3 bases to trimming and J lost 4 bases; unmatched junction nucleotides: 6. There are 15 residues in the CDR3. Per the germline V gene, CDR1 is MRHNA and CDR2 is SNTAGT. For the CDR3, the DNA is TGTGCCAGCAGTGAAAAAGCGGGGACTTACAATGAGCAGTTCTTC. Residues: CASSEKAGTYNEQFF.

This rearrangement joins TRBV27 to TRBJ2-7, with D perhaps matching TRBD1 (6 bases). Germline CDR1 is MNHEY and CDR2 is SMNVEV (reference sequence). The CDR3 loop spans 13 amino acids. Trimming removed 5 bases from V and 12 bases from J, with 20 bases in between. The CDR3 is CASSTQTGQGLYF. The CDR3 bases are TGTGCCAGCAGTACGCAAACGGGACAAGGCCTGTACTTC.

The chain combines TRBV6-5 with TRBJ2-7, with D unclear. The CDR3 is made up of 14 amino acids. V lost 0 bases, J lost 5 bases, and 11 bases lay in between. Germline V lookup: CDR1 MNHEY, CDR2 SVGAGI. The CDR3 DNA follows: TGTGCCAGCAGTTACTCGGGTAAAAAAAACGAGCAGTACTTC. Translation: CASSYSGKKNEQYF.